This T cell receptor (beta chain) appears in the sequencing data of a study of T-cell reconstitution after alpha-beta-depleted transplantation in children. Study observations and caveats: Some patients' high day-60 TCRbeta diversity was traced to surviving recipient T cells and thymic progenitors. By about two months after transplant, alpha-beta T cells reportedly arose from several hundred graft clones that had expanded. T-cell counts and diversity were attributed mostly to newly produced T cells one year after transplant.

Library preparation (for TCRbeta) was performed with unique molecular identifiers. TCRdb passed the PCR reads through MiXCR, listing each CDR3 protein once. Here the sample spans a few hundred thousand distinct CDR3 sequences, around two fifths being singletons. Per the germline V gene, CDR1 is SGHDN and CDR2 is FVKESK. Trimming pared 6 bases from V and 8 bases from J, leaving 16 bases between. The CDR3 runs to 14 residues. This clonotype occurred once. Its antigen is unidentified. The specimen comprised PBMCs, sampled before TCRalphabeta/CD19-depleted stem cell transplant. The chain combines TRBV14 with TRBJ1-4; possible D gene TRBD1, 6 bases. This receptor was obtained from a girl aged 2 to 9 with aplastic anemia, due to receive a stem cell transplant. The CDR3: CASREQGRGEKLFF. As DNA, the CDR3 is TGTGCCAGCAGGGAACAGGGAAGAGGCGAAAAACTGTTTTTT.